The 24 T cell receptor beta chains listed next were all sequenced from one sample in a study of cytomegalovirus exposure and HLA in healthy donors. Vbeta (60) and Jbeta (13) primers were used in the PCR. The table came from immunoSEQ multiplex PCR; TCRdb's copy has only in-frame clones and leaves some out. The data hold 150,000 to 200,000 clones, with more than 70% observed a single time. The sequencing input was PBMCs. The origin of the receptors is a man in his forties in good health and CMV-seropositive.

The J gene is TRBJ1-5, the V gene TRBV28; D is perhaps TRBD1 (5 bases). The V gene lost 3 bases and the J gene lost 9 bases, with 12 bases spanning the gap. Germline V gene lookup returns CDR1 MDHEN and CDR2 SYDVKM. CDR3 length equals 13 residues. The CDR3 loop is CASSLGPLRPQHF. Here the CDR3 DNA reads TGTGCCAGCAGTTTGGGGCCACTTAGGCCCCAGCATTTT.

The rearrangement links TRBV5-1 to TRBJ2-1, with D perhaps matching TRBD1 (6 bases). Germline V gives CDR1 SGHRS, CDR2 YFSETQ. Trimming stripped 5 bases from V and 3 bases from J, with 12 bases between. CDR3 length: 14 amino acids. The CDR3 DNA reads TGCGCCAGCAGGACAGGTGGAGGCTACAATGAGCAGTTCTTC. Encoded protein: CASRTGGGYNEQFF.

J is TRBJ1-5 and V is TRBV7-2, with D perhaps TRBD1 (6 bases). The CDR3 extends over 14 amino acids. CDR1 and CDR2 from the germline V gene are SGHTA and FQGNSA. V lost 4 bases to trimming and J lost 4 bases, with 11 bases between them. CDR3 region: CASSSTGRNQPQHF. In DNA, the CDR3 is TGTGCCAGCAGCTCGACAGGACGTAATCAGCCCCAGCATTTT.

This rearrangement joins TRBV18 to TRBJ1-2; D may be TRBD1 (5 bases). This CDR3 comprises 13 residues. With 6 bases removed from V and 4 bases from J, the gap between germline ends came to 12 bases. Germline-derived CDR1 and CDR2 are KGHSH and LQKENI. Here the CDR3 reads CASSLDSIYGYTF. The CDR3 DNA follows: TGTGCCAGCTCCCTCGACAGTATCTATGGCTACACCTTC.

This chain uses TRBV7-8 with TRBJ2-7; 8 bases align to TRBD1. V shed 6 bases and J 2 bases; nucleotides not matched to a gene: 6. The CDR3 length is 14 residues. The germline V gene has CDR1 SGHVS and CDR2 FQNEAQ. This CDR3 is CASRSGTGAYEQYF. Written as DNA, the CDR3 is TGTGCCAGCAGATCCGGGACAGGAGCCTACGAGCAGTACTTC. The whole variable domain, remainder taken from reference TRBV7-8 and TRBJ2-7, is GAGVSQSPRYKVAKRGQDVALRCDPISGHVSLFWYQQALGQGPEFLTYFQNEAQLDKSGLPSDRFFAERPEGSVSTLKIQRTQQEDSAVYLCASRSGTGAYEQYFGPGTRLTVT.

The chain uses TRBV10-2 and TRBJ2-7, with a tentative D call TRBD1 (5 bases). The germline V and J ends were trimmed by 6 bases and 2 bases, with 14 bases remaining between them. The CDR3 contains 14 residues. CDR1 and CDR2 from the germline V gene are WSHSY and SAAADI. Written as DNA, the CDR3 is TGCGCCAGCAGAAGCCAGGGAATAACCTACGAGCAGTACTTC. The encoded protein is CASRSQGITYEQYF.

The chain links TRBV5-1 to TRBJ2-3; no definite D call. The CDR3 length is 13 residues. CDR1 SGHRS and CDR2 YFSETQ come from the germline V gene. V lost 2 bases to trimming and J lost 2 bases, with 6 bases between them. The DNA for the CDR3 is TGCGCCAGCAGCTTCCAAATCACAGATACGCAGTATTTT. Amino acid sequence: CASSFQITDTQYF.

This sequence joins TRBV27 and TRBJ2-1; D uncertain. The CDR3 sequence is 15 residues long. With 0 bases removed from V and 7 bases from J, the gap between germline ends came to 13 bases. Looked up from germline, CDR1 is MNHEY and CDR2 is SMNVEV (reference sequence). This CDR3 reads CASSLSILNQNEQFF. The CDR3 nucleotides read TGTGCCAGCAGTTTATCGATACTAAACCAGAATGAGCAGTTCTTC.

The chain combines TRBV18 with TRBJ1-1, with a weak D call TRBD1 (5 bases). V was trimmed by 2 bases and J by 10 bases, leaving 14 bases between them. The CDR3 totals 13 residues. Germline V gene lookup returns CDR1 KGHSH and CDR2 LQKENI. CDR3 loop: CASSPGAQGVAFF. CDR3 DNA sequence: TGTGCCAGCTCACCAGGCGCTCAGGGTGTAGCTTTCTTT.

The chain employs TRBV5-5 and TRBJ2-7; the D gene is possibly TRBD2 (5 bases). CDR1 and CDR2 (germline): SGHKS, YYEKEE (reference sequence). Trimming removed 4 bases at V and 6 bases at J, with 23 bases between. The CDR3 has 16 amino acids. The DNA for the CDR3 is TGTGCCAGCAGCCCCGGGGTGGTGTCCTACTTCTCCGAGCAGTACTTC. It is translated as CASSPGVVSYFSEQYF.

This clone was detected only once. The chain employs TRBV29-1 and TRBJ2-2; maybe TRBD1 (6 bases). The CDR3 sequence is 14 residues long. V was shortened by 4 bases and J by 1 base, with 10 bases between the two germline ends. Germline V lookup: CDR1 SQVTM, CDR2 ANQGSEA. Written as DNA, the CDR3 is TGCAGCGTTGCCCCACAGGGGAACACCGGGGAGCTGTTTTTT. It is translated as CSVAPQGNTGELFF.

This chain joins TRBV27 and TRBJ2-5; the D gene is possibly TRBD2 (5 bases). The CDR3 is made up of 13 amino acids. Trimming shortened V by 9 bases and J by 3 bases, and 14 bases separated the two germline ends. Germline CDR1 MNHEY, CDR2 SMNVEV (reference sequence). CDR3 nucleotide sequence: TGTGCCAGTGCTCCGGGGAGAGAAGAGACCCAGTACTTC. This codes for CASAPGREETQYF.

This clone was picked up a small number of times. The chain joins TRBV15 to TRBJ1-1, with a weak D call TRBD1 (5 bases). This CDR3 has 19 amino acids. CDR1 is LNHNV and CDR2 is YYDKDF in the germline V gene (reference sequence). The V and J ends lost 0 bases and 0 bases respectively, with 20 bases between them. In nucleotides, the CDR3 is TGTGCCACCAGCAGAGAGGGGGGTCGGGTGTCGCGGGTGAACACTGAAGCTTTCTTT. The encoded protein is CATSREGGRVSRVNTEAFF.

The J gene is TRBJ2-1, the V gene TRBV7-9; D is possibly TRBD2 (6 bases). The ends were cut back, 2 bases at V and 0 bases at J, with 8 bases in the middle. The germline gives CDR1 SEHNR, CDR2 FQNEAQ (reference sequence). This CDR3 contains 15 residues. The CDR3 loop is CASSLYGSSYNEQFF. The CDR3 nucleotides are TGTGCCAGCAGCTTATACGGGAGCTCCTACAATGAGCAGTTCTTC.

The chain combines TRBV7-8 with TRBJ2-1; TRBD2 aligns across 11 bases. CDR3 length: 16 residues. Trimming at V came to 4 bases and at J to 9 bases, leaving 11 bases not matched to a gene. Germline values: CDR1 SGHVS, CDR2 FQNEAQ. CDR3 DNA sequence: TGTGCCAGCAGCTGGACACTAGCGGGAGAATTCGCTGAGCAGTTCTTC. It translates to CASSWTLAGEFAEQFF.

The V call is TRBV18, the J call TRBJ2-7, with TRBD2 matching over 7 bases. The J segment lost 6 bases and the V segment lost 3 bases, leaving 5 bases of the junction unmatched. Germline CDR1 and CDR2: KGHSH and LQKENI. The CDR3 covers 13 residues. The CDR3 region is CASSPGLYREQYF. In DNA, the CDR3 is TGTGCCAGCTCACCGGGACTATACCGCGAGCAGTACTTC.

The chain joins TRBV5-1 to TRBJ2-3; possible D gene TRBD2, 5 bases. Trimming removed 0 bases at V and 6 bases at J, with 11 bases between. The CDR3 is 14 amino acids. Germline CDR1 and CDR2: SGHRS and YFSETQ. The chain's CDR3 is CASSLVRGFDTQYF. CDR3 coding DNA: TGCGCCAGCAGCTTGGTTCGCGGGTTTGATACGCAGTATTTT.

This chain uses TRBV11-2 with TRBJ2-1; D possibly corresponds to TRBD2 (5 bases). With 5 bases removed from V and 8 bases from J, the gap between germline ends came to 16 bases. This CDR3 contains 14 residues. Germline V gene lookup returns CDR1 SGHAT and CDR2 FQNNGV. CDR3 DNA: TGTGCCAGCAGCCCCTCCCACTTTAGCGATGAGCAGTTCTTC. Translation gives CASSPSHFSDEQFF. Full variable domain (rest looked up from reference TRBV11-2 and TRBJ2-1): EAGVAQSPRYKIIEKRQSVAFWCNPISGHATLYWYQQILGQGPKLLIQFQNNGVVDDSQLPKDRFSAERLKGVDSTLKIQPAKLEDSAVYLCASSPSHFSDEQFFGPGTRLTVL.

This clone appeared once. The rearrangement joins TRBV9 to TRBJ2-3, with 7 bases fitting TRBD2. The CDR3 has 13 residues. V trimming: 2 bases; J trimming: 7 bases; junction bases outside the gene matches: 4. Germline-derived CDR1 and CDR2 are SGDLS and YYNGEE. This chain's CDR3 is CASSVGGLNTQYF. The CDR3 DNA follows: TGTGCCAGCAGCGTGGGGGGGTTGAATACGCAGTATTTT.

V and J are TRBV14 and TRBJ2-3, with 9 bases fitting TRBD1. CDR1 SGHDN and CDR2 FVKESK come from the germline V gene. Trimming took 3 bases from V and 4 from J; bases not matched to a gene: 8. The CDR3 has 16 residues. The CDR3 is CASSQFRDRESDTQYF. The CDR3 DNA reads as TGTGCCAGCAGCCAGTTCCGGGACAGGGAGTCAGATACGCAGTATTTT.

Comment on this clone: A junction end diverges from the germline sequence, so it may reflect a read error. The genes are TRBV4-1 and TRBJ2-6; maybe TRBD1 (5 bases). From germline, CDR1 is MGHRA and CDR2 YSYEKL. The CDR3 is made up of 16 amino acids. Here the CDR3 DNA reads TGCGCCAGCAGCCAAGCTTCGGGTTCTGGGGCCAACGGCCTGACTTTC. Translated, it gives CASSQASGSGANGLTF.

The V call is TRBV7-9, the J call TRBJ1-1; 9 bases agree with TRBD1. The CDR3 has 14 residues. V was clipped by 6 bases and J by 4 bases; unmatched bases: 6. Germline lookup yields CDR1 SEHNR and CDR2 FQNEAQ (reference sequence). CDR3 amino acids: CASRLQGAPTEAFF. The CDR3 coding sequence is TGTGCCAGCAGGTTACAGGGGGCGCCCACTGAAGCTTTCTTT.

In nucleotides, the CDR3 is TGTGCCAGCAGCCGGGGGAGGGGGGCAAATAATGAGCAGTTCTTC. Its translation is CASSRGRGANNEQFF. This chain connects TRBV7-8 to TRBJ2-1; TRBD2 might be the D (7 bases). V was shortened by 5 bases and J by 7 bases, with 18 bases between the two germline ends. Germline CDR1 reads SGHVS; CDR2 reads FQNEAQ. The CDR3 sequence is 15 residues long. The full variable domain, rest sourced from reference TRBV7-8 and TRBJ2-1, is GAGVSQSPRYKVAKRGQDVALRCDPISGHVSLFWYQQALGQGPEFLTYFQNEAQLDKSGLPSDRFFAERPEGSVSTLKIQRTQQEDSAVYLCASSRGRGANNEQFFGPGTRLTVL.

The rearrangement links TRBV6-1 to TRBJ1-2; 10 nucleotides align to TRBD1. Trimming cost V 6 bases and J 5 bases; bases outside gene matches: 9. Germline CDR1 is MNHNS and CDR2 is SASEGT. The CDR3 loop spans 15 amino acids. The CDR3 DNA sequence: TGTGCCAGCAGCCAGGGACAGGGGACGGGTTATGGCTACACCTTC. The encoded protein is CASSQGQGTGYGYTF.